The 5 T cell receptor beta chains listed next were all sequenced from one sample in a study of T-cell reconstitution after alpha-beta-depleted transplantation in children. TCRbeta library construction was performed incorporating unique molecular identifiers. TCRdb reprocessed the PCR reads via MiXCR and lists one record per CDR3 protein. Of about 400,000 distinct CDR3 sequences listed, about 16% were seen once; the top ten hold about 32%. The sequences come from PBMCs, mostly from graft donor cells, collected 360 days after TCRalphabeta/CD19-depleted stem cell transplant. All receptors derive from a boy under three years old who had a stem cell transplant for Wiskott-Aldrich syndrome, so the T cells may come from the graft donor.

This chain joins TRBV2 and TRBJ1-1, with 7 positions matching TRBD1. With V trimmed by 4 bases and J by 2 bases, 1 base remained unmatched. Germline lookup yields CDR1 SNHLY and CDR2 FYNNEI. The CDR3 is made up of 13 amino acids. The CDR3 reads CASSGQGNTEAFF. CDR3 bases: TGTGCCAGCAGTGGACAGGGAAACACTGAAGCTTTCTTT.

The genes are TRBV4-3 and TRBJ2-2; D not resolved. V was shortened by 11 bases and J by 6 bases, with 19 bases between the two germline ends. Germline V CDR1 and CDR2: LGHNA, YSLEER. This CDR3 region has 14 residues. CDR3: CASRAQLVAGELFF. The CDR3 bases are TGCGCCTCCCGGGCCCAGTTAGTCGCCGGGGAGCTGTTTTTT.

This chain connects TRBV4-2 to TRBJ2-5, with no clear D. The CDR3 extends over 16 amino acids. Germline loops: CDR1 LGHNA, CDR2 YNFKEQ. The ends were cut back, 0 bases at V and 0 bases at J, with 11 bases in the middle. The CDR3 region has the DNA TGTGCCAGCAGCCAAGAGGTTTGGTCCAACCAAGAGACCCAGTACTTC. Translated, it gives CASSQEVWSNQETQYF.

In this sample, this clonotype turned up a few times. The chain couples TRBV6-1 to TRBJ2-2; TRBD2 matches at 9 bases. Unmatched junction bases numbered 2, after V lost 6 bases and J lost 6 bases. CDR3 length: 13 amino acids. Germline V CDR1 and CDR2: MNHNS, SASEGT. In nucleotides, the CDR3 is TGTGCCAGCAGGCGGGAGGGGTCCGGGGAGCTGTTTTTT. Translation: CASRREGSGELFF.

This clonotype has just a few counts. The chain is built from TRBV20-1 and TRBJ2-7; D may be TRBD2 (5 bases). V lost 2 bases and J lost 5, with 13 bases in between. Per germline, CDR1 DFQATT and CDR2 SNEGSKA (reference sequence). The CDR3 spans 13 residues. In DNA form, the CDR3 reads TGCAGTGCTAGAAGCCCTGGACTGGACGAGCAGTACTTC. Translation gives CSARSPGLDEQYF.